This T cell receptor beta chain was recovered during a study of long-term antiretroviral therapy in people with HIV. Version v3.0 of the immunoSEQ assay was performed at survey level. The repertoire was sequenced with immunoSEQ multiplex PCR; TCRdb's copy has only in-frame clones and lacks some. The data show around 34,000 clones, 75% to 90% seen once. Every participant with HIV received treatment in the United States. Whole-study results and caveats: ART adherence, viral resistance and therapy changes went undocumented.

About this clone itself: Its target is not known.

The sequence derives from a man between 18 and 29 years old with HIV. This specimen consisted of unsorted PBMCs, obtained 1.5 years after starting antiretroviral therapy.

The CDR3 region is CASSWMTGANTEAFF. CDR3 DNA sequence: TGCGCCAGCAGCTGGATGACAGGGGCGAACACTGAAGCTTTCTTT. This rearrangement joins TRBV5-1 to TRBJ1-1; TRBD1 matches 8 bases. CDR3 length equals 15 residues. CDR1 is SGHRS, CDR2 YFSETQ, per germline. V shed 3 bases, J shed 1 base, and the junction held 5 bases outside the gene matches.